What follows are 12 T cell receptor beta chains derived from one specimen sequenced in a study of vaccination and CD4 T cells after COVID-19. Sequencing of the DNA from cultured CD4+ T cells was carried out with the Oncomine TCR Beta short-read assay. TCRdb fed the PCR reads into MiXCR, producing one record per CDR3 protein. The sample includes more than 10,000 distinct CDR3 sequences, around a third of them seen just once. What these receptors recognize is not known. The sample's treatment: roughly ten-day PBMC culture with coronavirus spike peptide pools or control peptides (ViraFEST assay). Sequenced here: CD4+ T cells from blood, cultured in vitro, sampled after SARS-CoV-2 vaccination. The receptors shown here come from a human donor who had recovered from COVID-19.

The chain recombines TRBV4-3 with TRBJ2-7; 7 bases align to TRBD1. The CDR3 contains 15 residues. From germline, CDR1 is LGHNA and CDR2 YSLEER. The trim removed 4 bases at V and 0 bases at J, leaving 6 bases unmatched. DNA of the CDR3: TGCGCCAGCAGCCTCAGACAGGGTCGCTCCTACGAGCAGTACTTC. Residues: CASSLRQGRSYEQYF.

This clonotype came up a few times. The gene calls are TRBV20-1 and TRBJ2-7; a possible D gene is TRBD2 (5 bases). V lost 2 bases to trimming and J lost 0 bases, with 11 bases between them. The CDR3 is made up of 14 amino acids. The germline CDR1 and CDR2 sequences are DFQATT and SNEGSKA (reference sequence). CDR3 bases: TGCAGTGCTAGATCTCGGGGTACCTCCTACGAGCAGTACTTC. Its protein product is CSARSRGTSYEQYF.

This clonotype is classed as medium-sized. The rearrangement joins TRBV28 to TRBJ2-7, with 7 bases matching TRBD2. Germline lookup yields CDR1 MDHEN and CDR2 SYDVKM. The CDR3 covers 15 residues. V lost 2 bases and J lost 3; bases outside the gene matches: 7. CDR3 in amino acids: CASSLGTGLGYEQYF. The CDR3 bases are TGTGCCAGCAGTTTAGGTACTGGACTAGGCTACGAGCAGTACTTC.

Only a few counts were recorded for this clonotype. This chain uses TRBV20-1 with TRBJ2-1; 9 bases are a match to TRBD2. Germline V gene data show CDR1 as DFQATT and CDR2 as SNEGSKA (reference sequence). Losses at the gene ends were 2 bases for V and 0 bases for J; bases not matched to a gene: 14. The CDR3 contains 19 residues. CDR3 amino acids: CSARPGFGGRGSSYNEQFF. The CDR3 nucleotides read TGCAGTGCTAGACCTGGTTTCGGCGGGAGGGGGAGCTCCTACAATGAGCAGTTCTTC.

The V call is TRBV6-1, the J call TRBJ2-3, with 7 bases identical to TRBD2. Trimming took 5 bases from V and 2 from J; bases not matched to a gene: 4. Germline lookup yields CDR1 MNHNS and CDR2 SASEGT. The CDR3 covers 14 residues. CDR3 in DNA: TGTGCCAGCAGTCCGGGGACTACCACAGATACGCAGTATTTT. Translated, it gives CASSPGTTTDTQYF.

This clonotype was observed a handful of times. The rearrangement uses TRBV6-1 and TRBJ1-6, with D unresolved. The CDR3 is made up of 14 amino acids. Germline CDR1 reads MNHNS; CDR2 reads SASEGT. Trimming shortened V by 5 bases and J by 6 bases, and 11 bases separated the two germline ends. The CDR3 reads CASSQEGGNSPLHF. DNA for the CDR3: TGTGCCAGCAGTCAAGAGGGAGGTAATTCACCCCTCCACTTT.

In its sample, this clonotype was seen a few times. The rearrangement links TRBV20-1 to TRBJ2-3, with a possible D match to TRBD1 (5 bases). V dropped 1 base and J dropped 2 bases, with 13 bases sitting between them. The CDR3 loop spans 15 amino acids. The germline V gene has CDR1 DFQATT and CDR2 SNEGSKA (reference sequence). The CDR3 DNA follows: TGCAGTGCTAGAGGGGGCGTATCGACCACAGATACGCAGTATTTT. Amino acid sequence: CSARGGVSTTDTQYF.

This chain links TRBV2 with TRBJ2-6; D not certain. Germline V gene sequence: CDR1 SNHLY, CDR2 FYNNEI. V lost 4 bases and J 12 bases, leaving 10 bases between the germline ends. The CDR3 loop spans 12 amino acids. The CDR3 nucleotides read TGTGCCAGCAGTGTGACGTCTGGCGTCCTGACTTTC. As protein: CASSVTSGVLTF.

This clonotype has only a few counts. The chain has TRBV25-1 and TRBJ2-2; D is possibly TRBD2 (5 bases). This CDR3 region has 14 residues. In germline, CDR1 is MGHDK, CDR2 SYGVNS. The V gene lost 3 bases and the J gene lost 1 base, with 6 bases spanning the gap. Here the CDR3 reads CASSDRGNTGELFF. As DNA, the CDR3 is TGTGCCAGCAGTGACCGGGGGAACACCGGGGAGCTGTTTTTT.

This chain connects TRBV6-1 to TRBJ2-1; possible D gene TRBD1, 5 bases. The germline V and J ends were trimmed by 5 bases and 1 base, with 15 bases remaining between them. Germline assignment: CDR1 MNHNS and CDR2 SASEGT. This CDR3 comprises 16 residues. DNA of the CDR3: TGTGCCAGCAGTAAGGCTGGGGCAGTATCCTACAATGAGCAGTTCTTC. Amino acid sequence: CASSKAGAVSYNEQFF.

The chain links TRBV7-9 to TRBJ2-3, with 11 nucleotides matching TRBD2. This CDR3 contains 17 residues. CDR1 SEHNR and CDR2 FQNEAQ come from the germline V gene (reference sequence). V trimming: 5 bases; J trimming: 1 base; junction bases outside the gene matches: 8. The CDR3 here is CASSPKGLADGTDTQYF. The CDR3 nucleotides are TGTGCCAGCAGCCCGAAGGGACTAGCGGATGGCACAGATACGCAGTATTTT.

This clonotype occurred once. This chain links TRBV4-3 with TRBJ2-7; the D gene could be TRBD1 or TRBD2 (5 bases each). Trimming stripped 3 bases from V and 2 bases from J, with 14 bases between. CDR1 is LGHNA, CDR2 YSLEER, per germline. This CDR3 has 15 residues. This CDR3 is CASSQGPTEAYEQYF. DNA of the CDR3: TGCGCCAGCAGCCAGGGACCCACGGAGGCCTACGAGCAGTACTTC.